One sample yielded the 2 T cell receptor beta chains listed below, sequenced in a study of blood T cell repertoires in COVID-19. Only in-frame clones appear in the TCRdb table, and some are missing; sequencing was by immunoSEQ multiplex PCR. This sample carries about 400,000 clones, more than 75% of them seen once, and the ten largest clones take around 1.9%. Sequenced sample: PBMCs or T cells enriched from blood (not recorded which). These TCRs come from a middle-aged man in a cohort exposed to, infected with or recovered from COVID-19 (not recorded which).

The chain uses TRBV7-8 and TRBJ2-1, with D possibly matching TRBD2 (7 bases). Trimming removed 5 bases from V and 7 bases from J, with 21 bases in between. The CDR3 extends over 16 amino acids. CDR1 and CDR2 (germline): SGHVS, FQNEAQ. Here the CDR3 reads CASSPRGGEMWNEQFF. CDR3 sequence (DNA): TGTGCCAGCAGCCCTAGAGGGGGGGAGATGTGGAATGAGCAGTTCTTC.

The chain links TRBV5-6 to TRBJ2-7; 7 bases map to TRBD1. CDR3 length equals 17 residues. J lost 1 base, V lost 3 bases, and 13 bases had no gene match. Per the germline V gene, CDR1 is SGHDT and CDR2 is YYEEEE. This chain's CDR3 is CASSSRRQGQFSYEQYF. The CDR3 region has the DNA TGTGCCAGCAGCTCGAGAAGACAGGGCCAGTTTTCCTACGAGCAGTACTTC.